This entry describes one T cell receptor beta chain. The test was conducted at deep level. Splitting of each subset's genomic DNA was done evenly across several immunoSEQ plates. Unsorted PBMC DNA went through sequencing on ten immunoSEQ deep assay plates. Repertoires were generated with immunoSEQ multiplex PCR, while TCRdb's copy carries only in-frame clones and drops some. The table shows roughly 500,000 clones, with around 79% occurring only once. The data were obtained in a study of shared clonotypes between healthy human individuals. Each of the donors was a healthy adult who was HIV-negative and had not had a recent acute infection or vaccination. Between the trimmed V and J ends, which lost 1 base and 6 bases, there was a span of 13 bases. There are 14 residues in the CDR3. Germline CDR1 and CDR2: MNHNS and SASEGT.

The chain couples TRBV6-1 to TRBJ2-7; a weak D match, TRBD2 (6 bases). This TCR came from a woman aged 40-49 years in good health. Some clones in this sample may be carry-over from other donors' samples. Sequences were obtained from PBMCs. In DNA form, the CDR3 reads TGTGCCAGCAGTGAAGAGTGGAGGGGTCGCGAGCAGTACTTC. It codes for CASSEEWRGREQYF.